The 15 T cell receptor beta chains below were found in one sample sequenced in a study of blood T cells in healthy people across ages. Together with a sample-barcoded 5' primer, a J-beta primer mix was included in a second PCR lasting roughly 6 to 12 cycles. TCRdb itself ran the 5' RACE reads through MiXCR, one entry per CDR3 protein. Among 550,000 to 750,000 distinct CDR3 sequences listed, roughly 21% were seen once. Sequencing was done on a sample of blood. The receptors come from a man in his 70s in good health.

The table lists this clonotype with a few counts. V and J are TRBV5-1 and TRBJ1-2, with a tentative D call TRBD1 (5 bases). CDR3 length equals 14 residues. The ends were cut back, 3 bases at V and 4 bases at J, with 13 bases in the middle. Per the germline V gene, CDR1 is SGHRS and CDR2 is YFSETQ. DNA for the CDR3: TGCGCCAGCAGCTCCACTACAGGAGCCTATGGCTACACCTTC. Translated, it gives CASSSTTGAYGYTF.

V gene TRBV14 combines with J gene TRBJ1-5; D remains unclear. Germline loops: CDR1 SGHDN, CDR2 FVKESK. This CDR3 is 13 amino acids long. The V end was cut by 0 bases, the J end by 7 bases, with 7 bases between. CDR3 nucleotides: TGTGCCAGCAGCCAAGATTCGAGGCAGCCCCAGCATTTT. This translates into CASSQDSRQPQHF.

V and J are TRBV6-6 and TRBJ2-5; D ambiguous. The DNA end favors TRBJ2-7, so the J call may be wrong. Germline loops: CDR1 MNHNY, CDR2 SVGAGI (reference sequence). The CDR3 sequence is 13 residues long. The CDR3 coding sequence is TGTGCCAGCAGTCCCACAGTCGCTTACGAGCAGTACTTC. Translation: CASSPTVAYEQYF.

This clonotype was counted a few times. The chain links TRBV20-1 to TRBJ2-5; TRBD1 matches at 8 bases. The CDR3 totals 13 residues. Losses at the gene ends were 4 bases for V and 5 bases for J; bases not matched to a gene: 6. Per germline, CDR1 DFQATT and CDR2 SNEGSKA (reference sequence). The CDR3 DNA sequence: TGCAGTGCTAACAAGGACAGGGTGGAGACCCAGTACTTC. Encoded protein: CSANKDRVETQYF.

This chain links TRBV12-3 or TRBV12-4 with TRBJ2-2; tentatively, D is TRBD2 (5 bases). The CDR3 is 16 residues long. The ends were cut back, 5 bases at V and 7 bases at J, with 20 bases in the middle. The CDR3 region is CASSPQRVLSHGELFF. The CDR3 coding sequence is TGTGCCAGCAGTCCCCAGAGGGTTCTATCACACGGGGAGCTGTTTTTT.

V and J are TRBV29-1 and TRBJ2-5, with TRBD1 identical over 8 bases. The J call is in doubt because the DNA end fits TRBJ2-7 better. CDR1 is SQVTM, CDR2 ANQGSEA, per germline. The CDR3 length is 12 residues. The CDR3 sequence is CSAPDRAGEQYF. DNA for the CDR3: TGCAGCGCCCCGGACAGGGCCGGCGAGCAGTACTTC.

This clonotype has a count of ten or more. V usage is TRBV5-6 and J usage is TRBJ2-1; TRBD1 matches at 8 bases. CDR1 is SGHDT, CDR2 YYEEEE, per germline. With V trimmed by 4 bases and J by 3 bases, 3 bases remained unmatched. The CDR3 runs 14 residues. For the CDR3, the DNA is TGTGCCAGCAGCGACAGGGGAGACTACAATGAGCAGTTCTTC. Translation: CASSDRGDYNEQFF.

There are many counts of this clonotype. V and J are TRBV7-2 and TRBJ2-3; D not certain. Germline V gene lookup returns CDR1 SGHTA and CDR2 FQGNSA. Trimming took off 0 bases at V and 6 bases at J, with 10 bases between the two ends. This CDR3 region has 14 residues. This CDR3 is CASSLAPNSDTQYF. The CDR3 nucleotides are TGTGCCAGCAGCTTAGCGCCGAACTCCGATACGCAGTATTTT.

This clonotype was detected only a few times. The chain employs TRBV4-1 and TRBJ2-7; D is uncertain. Germline V gene data show CDR1 as MGHRA and CDR2 as YSYEKL. This CDR3 has 13 residues. V lost 4 bases and J lost 0, with 7 bases in between. This chain's CDR3 is CASSPLNSYEQYF. Here the CDR3 DNA reads TGCGCCAGCAGCCCACTAAACTCCTACGAGCAGTACTTC.

The V call is TRBV4-3, the J call TRBJ2-3, with 9 bases that match TRBD2. The CDR3 is made up of 22 amino acids. The V gene's germline CDR1 is LGHNA and CDR2 YSLEER. The trim removed 0 bases at V and 8 bases at J, leaving 27 bases unmatched. The CDR3 sequence: CASSQEEGSGRRGLAGETTQYF. The CDR3 region has the DNA TGCGCCAGCAGCCAAGAAGAGGGCTCGGGTAGGAGAGGATTAGCGGGAGAAACTACGCAGTATTTT.

This clonotype was recorded many times. The V gene is TRBV7-9, the J gene TRBJ2-1; D not resolved. This CDR3 has 14 amino acids. V lost 1 base and J lost 9, with 13 bases in between. Germline V gene sequence: CDR1 SEHNR, CDR2 FQNEAQ (reference sequence). CDR3 residues: CASSLGTPRVEQFF. In DNA form, the CDR3 reads TGTGCCAGCAGCTTAGGGACCCCTCGCGTTGAGCAGTTCTTC.

This chain joins TRBV5-8 and TRBJ2-1; TRBD2 aligns across 9 bases. Germline-derived CDR1 and CDR2 are SGHTS and YDEGEE. This CDR3 has 17 amino acids. V trimming: 3 bases; J trimming: 4 bases; junction bases outside the gene matches: 11. The CDR3: CASSSRRGAGGYNEQFF. The CDR3 DNA sequence: TGTGCCAGCAGCTCACGCCGGGGGGCGGGAGGGTACAATGAGCAGTTCTTC. The variable domain in full, completed from reference TRBV5-8 and TRBJ2-1, reads EAGVTQSPTHLIKTRGQQATLRCSPISGHTSVYWYQQALGLGLQFLLWYDEGEERNRGNFPPRFSGRQFPNYSSELNVNALELEDSALYLCASSSRRGAGGYNEQFFGPGTRLTVL.

Many counts were recorded for this clonotype. The V call is TRBV2, the J call TRBJ2-4; D is unresolved. The CDR3 sequence is 15 residues long. V gave up 6 bases and J gave up 0 bases, with 12 bases separating them. Germline lookup yields CDR1 SNHLY and CDR2 FYNNEI. The CDR3, as DNA: TGTGCCAGCAGACCTACCGGACCAGCCAAAAACATTCAGTACTTC. Its protein is CASRPTGPAKNIQYF.

CDR3 sequence (DNA): TGCAGTGCTAGGAAAGACAGGGGCCTTACCTACGAGCAGTACTTC. Its translation: CSARKDRGLTYEQYF. This rearrangement joins TRBV20-1 to TRBJ2-7, with 8 bases fitting TRBD1. The CDR3 sequence is 15 residues long. Trimming cost V 3 bases and J 2 bases; bases outside gene matches: 9. CDR1 and CDR2 from the germline V gene are DFQATT and SNEGSKA (reference sequence).

The chain uses TRBV6-2 or TRBV6-3 and TRBJ1-1; D gene uncertain. Trimming left V 2 bases short and J 1 base short, with 11 bases between. This CDR3 region has 15 residues. The germline V gene has CDR1 MNHEY and CDR2 SVGEGT. DNA of the CDR3: TGTGCCAGCAGTTACCCGACGAGGGCGAACACTGAAGCTTTCTTT. Its protein product is CASSYPTRANTEAFF.